This entry describes one T cell receptor beta chain. Its recognized antigen is unknown. One base away there is no much larger clone; base qualities are not given. This specimen belongs to a study of brain T cells in children with intractable seizures (dated by TCRdb to the early 2020s). Some background on the complete study: As a first screen for immune gene transcripts, resected brain tissue from 53 pediatric epilepsy surgery cases was run on a NanoString immunology panel. Among the approximately 12 selected surgery cases, pre-surgery blood was additionally sequenced for eight, leaving four cases with brain tissue only. Study-level results and caveats: Viral specificity was inferred only from CDR3 sequence similarity, and patients' HCMV serostatus was unknown. Because sequencing depth was different between pre-surgery and post-surgery blood, clones absent from the pre-surgery sample may reflect undersampling.

TCR beta chain sequences were generated from genomic DNA using the immunoSEQ assay. Per the authors' processing: Any CDR3 sequence that did not begin with the conserved framework cysteine at position 104 was removed by hand. To get clonality, the normalized Shannon's Diversity Index was subtracted from one, giving values from 0 (maximal diversity) to 1 (oligoclonal). To check whether a given CDR3 had different frequencies in two samples, for example brain versus blood, chi-squared comparison-of-proportions tests were used. Public clonotypes were found by searching immuneACCESS, and the VDJdb browser was used to assess similarity to known antiviral clonotypes. TCRdb holds this immuneACCESS table with in-frame rearrangements only. Some clones are missing; in checked studies, unresolved V genes explain under half, and the rest has no known cause. V, J and clone size are those of that table, while D and trimming were read from the DNA. This sample gives about 340,000 clones in total; over 90% of them show up just once. About 5.8% of the sample rests with the top ten.

Looking up the germline V gene yields CDR1 KGHSH and CDR2 LQKENI. From its cysteine to its phenylalanine, the CDR3 spans 13 amino acids. Only the CDR3 part of the read is kept: 39 bases, read in frame from the first base. Trimming accounts for 5 bases at V and 1 base at J, while the number of junction bases matched to no gene is 1. The time point label corresponds to: blood from clinic visit 5 months post-surgery; TSC patient then seizure free. The surgery cases showing the highest brain T cell transcript signatures were chosen for TCR beta chain sequencing of brain tissue and, when available, of blood. Before surgery, patients had received at least one anti-epileptic drug. TCR-sequenced patients were children with drug-resistant epilepsy due to tuberous sclerosis complex, focal cortical dysplasia, Rasmussen encephalitis or hemimegalencephaly. The Monarch genomic DNA purification kit was used to extract bulk genomic DNA from unsorted brain tissue and whole blood.

The sequence is built from TRBV18 and TRBJ2-7; TRBD2 fits 8 bases in the junction. The source material was peripheral blood, sampled less than 6 months after surgery. The sequence was obtained from a boy younger than two with tuberous sclerosis and intractable seizures. The CDR3 loop reads CASSTGGSYEQYF. The sequenced DNA: TGTGCCAGCTCAACGGGGGGGTCCTACGAGCAGTACTTC.